This is a list of T cell receptor beta chains from one sample in a study of identical twins. TCRdb re-derived calls from the 5' RACE reads in MiXCR, one entry per CDR3 protein. This table has 500,000 or so distinct CDR3 sequences, around an eighth appearing once. Another study also made use of these data, one on yellow fever vaccine responses in identical twins.

Material: CD4+ T cells sorted from blood. The receptors originated from a woman between 18 and 30 years old in good health. The CDR3 runs from the conserved cysteine through the conserved F or W. Each record gives: D gene, V gene, clone size, J gene, CDR3 protein, CDR3 DNA. The D gene is left open where the match is weak. The size entry is marked missing in some rows and otherwise reads once, few, many or a size class.

TRBD2,TRBV7-2,-,TRBJ2-1,CASSLEGGRENEQFF,TGTGCCAGCAGCTTAGAGGGCGGGAGGGAAAATGAGCAGTTCTTC
-,TRBV29-1,-,TRBJ2-1,CSVPPDSYNEQFF,TGCAGCGTCCCCCCAGACTCATACAATGAGCAGTTCTTC
-,TRBV20-1,-,TRBJ2-7,CRDGLGLYEQYF,TGCAGGGATGGGCTGGGTCTGTACGAGCAGTACTTC
-,TRBV12-3/TRBV12-4,-,TRBJ2-7,CASSPGSYERYF,TGTGCCAGCAGCCCCGGATCCTACGAGCGGTACTTC
-,TRBV6-2/TRBV6-3,-,TRBJ2-7,CASSYAGNYEQYF,TGTGCCAGCAGTTACGCTGGAAACTACGAGCAGTACTTC
-,TRBV7-2,-,TRBJ2-1,CASSLGGAGTGNEQFF,TGTGCCAGCAGCTTAGGAGGGGCAGGGACGGGCAATGAGCAGTTCTTC
TRBD2,TRBV5-1,-,TRBJ2-7,CASSRETSGSWEQYF,TGCGCCAGCAGCAGAGAGACTAGCGGGAGCTGGGAGCAGTACTTC
-,TRBV27,few,TRBJ2-1,CASSTGGREQFF,TGTGCCAGCAGCACCGGTGGGCGTGAGCAGTTCTTC
-,TRBV10-3,-,TRBJ1-1,CASKGQRNTEAFF,TGTGCCAGTAAGGGACAAAGAAACACTGAAGCTTTCTTT
-,TRBV6-2/TRBV6-3,few,TRBJ1-2,CASSRDSNYGYTF,TGTGCCAGCAGTCGCGACAGCAACTATGGCTACACCTTC
TRBD1,TRBV11-2,-,TRBJ2-1,CASSSTGVLGGEQFF,TGTGCCAGCAGCTCCACAGGGGTATTAGGAGGTGAGCAGTTCTTC
-,TRBV15,many,TRBJ2-3,CATSTRPGPGEYTDTQYF,TGTGCCACCAGCACGAGACCCGGACCAGGGGAATACACAGATACGCAGTATTTT
-,TRBV7-6,few,TRBJ2-2,CASSLARQFTGELFF,TGTGCCAGCAGCTTAGCTCGACAGTTCACCGGGGAGCTGTTTTTT
-,TRBV3-1,many,TRBJ2-7,CASSQGPGDYEQYF,TGTGCCAGCAGCCAAGGCCCAGGGGACTACGAGCAGTACTTC
-,TRBV23-1,few,TRBJ2-7,CASSQSPDYEQYF,TGCGCCAGCAGTCAATCGCCGGATTACGAGCAGTACTTC
-,TRBV11-2,many,TRBJ2-1,CASSLDRLGSYNEQFF,TGTGCCAGCAGCTTAGATCGGTTAGGCAGTTACAATGAGCAGTTCTTC
TRBD1,TRBV6-6,few,TRBJ1-2,CASRRQGRDGYTF,TGTGCCAGCAGACGACAGGGAAGGGATGGCTACACCTTC
-,TRBV5-6,few,TRBJ1-2,CASNPGWGEDYGYTF,TGTGCCAGCAACCCGGGCTGGGGGGAGGACTATGGCTACACCTTC
-,TRBV28,few,TRBJ2-4,CASSLMGEEAKNIQYF,TGTGCCAGCAGTTTAATGGGAGAAGAGGCCAAAAACATTCAGTACTTC
-,TRBV2,few,TRBJ2-5,CASSAVTDKETQYF,TGTGCCAGCAGTGCGGTGACAGATAAAGAGACCCAGTACTTC